This TCR beta chain was found in a study of early T cells in non-severe SARS-CoV-2 infection. In the library, individual cDNA molecules carried attached unique molecular identifiers. A single record per CDR3 protein comes from TCRdb applying MiXCR to the 5' RACE reads. The table lists tens of thousands of distinct CDR3 sequences, about 10% of them singletons, with about 4.4% in the top ten. This clonotype was recorded many times. V was cut by 0 bases and J by 2 bases, with 11 bases left in between. The CDR3 is 16 amino acids. CDR1 LNHNV and CDR2 YYDKDF come from the germline V gene (reference sequence).

This receptor was taken from an adult who was a healthcare worker with PCR-confirmed SARS-CoV-2 infection or an uninfected control (not recorded which). Material for sequencing was whole blood. The chain has TRBV15 and TRBJ1-5; D call uncertain. CDR3 loop: CATSRDGGSGNQPQHF. The CDR3 nucleotides are TGTGCCACCAGCAGAGATGGAGGGTCTGGCAATCAGCCCCAGCATTTT. Full variable domain (remainder filled in from reference TRBV15 and TRBJ1-5): DAMVIQNPRYQVTQFGKPVTLSCSQTLNHNVMYWYQQKSSQAPKLLFHYYDKDFNNEADTPDNFQSRRPNTSFCFLDIRSPGLGDTAMYLCATSRDGGSGNQPQHFGDGTRLSIL.